Described below is a single TCR beta chain sequence and its context. The antigen remains undetermined. Both 60 Vbeta primers and 13 Jbeta primers went into the PCR. Measured with immunoSEQ multiplex PCR; TCRdb has only the in-frame clones, and not every one. The table shows roughly 140,000 clones, with just under 65% occurring only once. The data are from a study of cytomegalovirus exposure and HLA in healthy donors. The study's findings and limits: Researchers catalogued some 160 TCR beta chains as cytomegalovirus-associated. There were some public TCRs occurring in many donors, but most TCR sequences were rare.

Trimming removed 2 bases from V and 12 bases from J; junction bases left unmatched: 2. Per germline, CDR1 GTSNPN and CDR2 SVGIG (reference sequence). The CDR3 consists of 11 residues. Sequencing was performed on PBMCs. This sequence joins TRBV30 and TRBJ1-4, with TRBD1 matching over 8 bases. This TCR was recovered from a woman aged 55-69 years in good health and CMV-seropositive. The CDR3 DNA sequence: TGTGCCTGGAGTCAACAGGGGGAACTGTTTTTT. This sequence encodes CAWSQQGELFF.